The entry below describes one T cell receptor (beta chain). Its target is unknown. The data stem from a study of cytomegalovirus exposure and HLA in healthy donors. The CDR3 sequence is 15 residues long. The V and J ends lost 4 bases and 0 bases respectively, with 13 bases between them. CDR1 SGHRS and CDR2 YFSETQ come from the germline V gene. General study findings and limits: TCR beta V- and J-gene trimming, according to a later analysis, was linked to a missense DCLRE1C variant.

Participants comprised healthy donors of bone marrow. With 60 Vbeta and 13 Jbeta primers, the PCR was carried out. Assay used: immunoSEQ multiplex PCR; TCRdb lists only in-frame clones, some missing. The sample table sets out approximately 120,000 clones. Sequencing was carried out using PBMCs. V and J are TRBV5-1 and TRBJ1-2; the D gene is possibly TRBD1 (5 bases). The sequence came from a man aged 18 to 35 in good health and CMV-seronegative. CDR3 loop: CASSAGDGANYGYTF. CDR3 in DNA: TGCGCCAGCAGCGCGGGGGACGGAGCTAACTATGGCTACACCTTC. Supplemented by reference TRBV5-1 and TRBJ1-2, the full variable domain reads KAGVTQTPRYLIKTRGQQVTLSCSPISGHRSVSWYQQTPGQGLQFLFEYFSETQRNKGNFPGRFSGRQFSNSRSEMNVSTLELGDSALYLCASSAGDGANYGYTFGSGTRLTVV.